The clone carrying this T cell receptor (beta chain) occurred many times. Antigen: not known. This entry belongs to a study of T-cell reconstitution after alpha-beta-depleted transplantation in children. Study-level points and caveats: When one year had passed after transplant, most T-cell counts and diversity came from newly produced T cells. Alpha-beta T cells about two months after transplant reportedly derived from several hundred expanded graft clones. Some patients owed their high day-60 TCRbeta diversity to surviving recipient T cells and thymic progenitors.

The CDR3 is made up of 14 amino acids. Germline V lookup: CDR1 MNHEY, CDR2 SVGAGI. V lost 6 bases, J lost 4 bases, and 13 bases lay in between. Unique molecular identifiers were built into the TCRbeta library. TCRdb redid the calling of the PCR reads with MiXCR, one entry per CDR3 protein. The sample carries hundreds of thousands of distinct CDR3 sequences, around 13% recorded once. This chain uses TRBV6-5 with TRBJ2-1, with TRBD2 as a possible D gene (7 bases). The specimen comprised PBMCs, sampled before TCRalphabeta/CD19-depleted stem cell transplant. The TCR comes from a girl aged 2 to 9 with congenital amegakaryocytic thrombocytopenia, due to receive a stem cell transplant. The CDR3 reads CASRRGGVYNEQFF. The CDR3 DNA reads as TGTGCCAGCAGAAGAGGGGGGGTATACAATGAGCAGTTCTTC.